Sequencing of this TCR beta chain was carried out in a study of blood T cells in healthy people across ages. Study-wide points: More naive CD4+ cells and higher diversity were found in long-lived than in aged donors. There was no known CMV status for donors, so expanded clonotype changes were possibly confounded.

Peripheral blood from each donor was collected in a volume of ten milliliters. Researchers report isolating at least 7 million PBMCs per sample. This CDR3 is 15 amino acids long. The V end lost 0 bases, the J end lost 7 bases, and 13 bases lay between the germline ends. Germline V lookup: CDR1 KGHSH, CDR2 LQKENI. Then a second PCR, running roughly 7 to 11 cycles, was carried out with a sample-barcoded 5' primer and a J-beta primer mix. TCRdb reprocessed the 5' RACE reads with MiXCR, giving one entry per CDR3 protein. The sample carries about 1,500,000 distinct CDR3 sequences, approximately 30% recorded once. A few counts support this clonotype. Its specificity is unknown.

The chain carries TRBV18 and TRBJ2-1, with a weak D call TRBD2 (6 bases). The sequence was collected from a woman in her twenties or thirties in good health. Sequences were obtained from blood. CDR3 protein: CASSPPGLGVNEQFF. CDR3 bases: TGTGCCAGCTCACCACCGGGACTGGGGGTGAATGAGCAGTTCTTC.